The entry below gives a single TCR beta chain sequence along with its context. The antigen is not known. Unrecorded immune exposure was likely among donors, who were nominally healthy when sampled. The PCR made use of 60 Vbeta and 13 Jbeta primers. Assay used: immunoSEQ multiplex PCR; TCRdb lists only in-frame clones, some missing. The profile shows roughly 150,000 clones, approximately 80% of them singletons. This specimen belongs to a study of cytomegalovirus exposure and HLA in healthy donors. Study-level findings and limits: Data from an earlier analysis indicated that most TCR beta V segments were productive either about 87% or about 30% of the time. In a later analysis, parvovirus B19, influenza, CMV and Epstein-Barr virus appeared linked to several top co-occurrence clusters. It was 164 TCR beta chains that were listed as cytomegalovirus-associated.

Germline V CDR1 and CDR2: MNHEY, SVGAGI. The CDR3 runs 14 residues. V gave up 5 bases and J gave up 4 bases; unmatched junction bases: 5. Sequencing was carried out using PBMCs. V usage is TRBV6-5 and J usage is TRBJ2-3, with TRBD1 matching 8 bases. This TCR came from a man aged 25-40 years in good health and CMV-seropositive. The CDR3 region has the DNA TGTGCCAGCAGTGTGGGGACAGGTGCAGATACGCAGTATTTT. This translates into CASSVGTGADTQYF.